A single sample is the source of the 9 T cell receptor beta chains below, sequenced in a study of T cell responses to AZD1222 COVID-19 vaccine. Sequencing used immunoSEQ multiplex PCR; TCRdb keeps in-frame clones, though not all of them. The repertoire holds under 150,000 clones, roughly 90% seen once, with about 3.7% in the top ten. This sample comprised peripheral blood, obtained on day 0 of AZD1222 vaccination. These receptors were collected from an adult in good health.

The CDR3 DNA is TGTGCCAGCAGCCAGGGGAGCAAGACCCAGTACTTC. Residues: CASSQGSKTQYF. The genes are TRBV14 and TRBJ2-5; TRBD2 might be the D (5 bases). CDR1 is SGHDN, CDR2 FVKESK, per germline. V was shortened by 3 bases and J by 6 bases, with 8 bases between the two germline ends. CDR3 length equals 12 residues.

CDR3 sequence (DNA): TGTGCCAGCAGCGTAGGGATGACTAGCTTTTACGAGCAGTACTTC. Translation gives CASSVGMTSFYEQYF. V usage is TRBV9 and J usage is TRBJ2-7; 7 bases fit TRBD2. The germline gives CDR1 SGDLS, CDR2 YYNGEE. V gave up 0 bases and J gave up 4 bases; unmatched junction bases: 7. The CDR3 loop spans 15 amino acids.

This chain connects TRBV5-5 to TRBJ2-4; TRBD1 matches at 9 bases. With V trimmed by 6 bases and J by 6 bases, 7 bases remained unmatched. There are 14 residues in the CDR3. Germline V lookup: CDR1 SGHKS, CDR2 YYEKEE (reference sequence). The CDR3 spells CASIEQGAGNIQYF. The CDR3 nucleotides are TGTGCCAGCATTGAACAGGGGGCGGGAAACATTCAGTACTTC.

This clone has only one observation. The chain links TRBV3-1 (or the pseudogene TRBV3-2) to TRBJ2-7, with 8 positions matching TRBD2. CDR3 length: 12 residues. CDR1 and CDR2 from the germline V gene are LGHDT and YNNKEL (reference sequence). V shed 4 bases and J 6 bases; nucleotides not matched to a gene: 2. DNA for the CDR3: TGTGCCAGCAGCCTCGCGGGGGGCGAGCAGTACTTC. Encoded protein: CASSLAGGEQYF.

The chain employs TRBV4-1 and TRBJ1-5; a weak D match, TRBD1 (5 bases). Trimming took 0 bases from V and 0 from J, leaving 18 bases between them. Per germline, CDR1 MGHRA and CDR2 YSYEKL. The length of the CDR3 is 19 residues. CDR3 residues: CASSQDGGPHGASNQPQHF. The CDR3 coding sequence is TGCGCCAGCAGCCAAGACGGGGGACCCCATGGGGCTAGCAATCAGCCCCAGCATTTT.

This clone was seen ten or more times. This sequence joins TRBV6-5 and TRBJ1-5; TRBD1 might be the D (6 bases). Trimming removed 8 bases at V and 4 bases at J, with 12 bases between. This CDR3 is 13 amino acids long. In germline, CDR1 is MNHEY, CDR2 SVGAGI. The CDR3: CASGGQGNQPQHF. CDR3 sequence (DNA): TGTGCCAGCGGGGGGCAGGGGAATCAGCCCCAGCATTTT.

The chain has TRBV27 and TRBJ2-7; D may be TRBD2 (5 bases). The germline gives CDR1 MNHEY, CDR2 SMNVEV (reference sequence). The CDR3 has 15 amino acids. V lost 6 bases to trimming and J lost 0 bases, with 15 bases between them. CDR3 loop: CASSPIGLNSYEQYF. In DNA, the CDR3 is TGTGCCAGCAGCCCAATTGGACTCAACTCCTACGAGCAGTACTTC.

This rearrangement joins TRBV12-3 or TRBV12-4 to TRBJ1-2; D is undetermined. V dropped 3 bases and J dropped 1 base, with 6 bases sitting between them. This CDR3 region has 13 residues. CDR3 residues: CASSLSSNYGYTF. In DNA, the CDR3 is TGTGCCAGCAGTTTGAGCAGTAACTATGGCTACACCTTC.

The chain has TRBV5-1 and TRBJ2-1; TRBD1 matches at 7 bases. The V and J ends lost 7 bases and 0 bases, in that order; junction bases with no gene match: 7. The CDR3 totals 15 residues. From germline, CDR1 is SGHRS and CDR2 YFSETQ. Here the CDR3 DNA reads TGCGCCAGCGTCCAGGGGGTGAGCTCCTACAATGAGCAGTTCTTC. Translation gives CASVQGVSSYNEQFF. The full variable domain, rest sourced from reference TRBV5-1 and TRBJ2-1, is KAGVTQTPRYLIKTRGQQVTLSCSPISGHRSVSWYQQTPGQGLQFLFEYFSETQRNKGNFPGRFSGRQFSNSRSEMNVSTLELGDSALYLCASVQGVSSYNEQFFGPGTRLTVL.